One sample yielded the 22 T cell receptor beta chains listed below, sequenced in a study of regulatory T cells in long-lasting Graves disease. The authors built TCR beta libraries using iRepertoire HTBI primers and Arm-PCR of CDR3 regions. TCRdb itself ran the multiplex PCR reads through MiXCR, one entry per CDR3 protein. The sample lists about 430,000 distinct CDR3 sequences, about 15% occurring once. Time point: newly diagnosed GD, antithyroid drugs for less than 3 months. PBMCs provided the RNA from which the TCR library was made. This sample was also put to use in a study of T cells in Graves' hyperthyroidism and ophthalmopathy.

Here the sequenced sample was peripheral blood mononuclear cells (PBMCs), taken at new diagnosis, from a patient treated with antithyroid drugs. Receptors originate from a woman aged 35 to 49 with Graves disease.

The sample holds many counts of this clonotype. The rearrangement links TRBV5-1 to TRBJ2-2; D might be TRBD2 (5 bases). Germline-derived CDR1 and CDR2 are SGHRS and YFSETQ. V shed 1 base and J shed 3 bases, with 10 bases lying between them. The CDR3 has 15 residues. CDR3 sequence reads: CASSLRQDYTGELFF. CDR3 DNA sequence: TGCGCCAGCAGCTTGAGGCAGGACTACACCGGGGAGCTGTTTTTT.

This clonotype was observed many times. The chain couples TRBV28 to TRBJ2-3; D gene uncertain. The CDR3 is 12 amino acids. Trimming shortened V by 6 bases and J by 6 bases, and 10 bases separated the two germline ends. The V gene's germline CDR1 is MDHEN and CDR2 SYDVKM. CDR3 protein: CASSPLRDTQYF. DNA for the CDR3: TGTGCCAGCAGCCCCCTTCGGGATACGCAGTATTTT.

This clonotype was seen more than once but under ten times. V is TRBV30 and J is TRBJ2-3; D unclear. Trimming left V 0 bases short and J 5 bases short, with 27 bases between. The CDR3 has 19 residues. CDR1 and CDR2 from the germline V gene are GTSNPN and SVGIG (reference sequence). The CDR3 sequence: CAWSVQEFGGRAEIDTQYF. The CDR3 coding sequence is TGTGCCTGGAGTGTACAAGAGTTTGGCGGAAGGGCCGAGATAGATACGCAGTATTTT.

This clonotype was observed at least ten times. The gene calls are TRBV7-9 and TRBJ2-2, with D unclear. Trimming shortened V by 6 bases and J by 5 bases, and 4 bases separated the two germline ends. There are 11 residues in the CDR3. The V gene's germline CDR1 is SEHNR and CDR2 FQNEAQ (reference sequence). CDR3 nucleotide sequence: TGTGCCAGCAGTGAGACCGGGGAGCTGTTTTTT. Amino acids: CASSETGELFF.

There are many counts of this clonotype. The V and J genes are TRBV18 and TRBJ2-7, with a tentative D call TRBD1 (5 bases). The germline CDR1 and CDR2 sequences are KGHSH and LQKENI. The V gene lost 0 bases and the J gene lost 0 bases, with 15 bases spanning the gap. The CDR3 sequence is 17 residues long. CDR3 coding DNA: TGTGCCAGCTCACCACCCATGGGGCAGGCATACTCCTACGAGCAGTACTTC. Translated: CASSPPMGQAYSYEQYF.

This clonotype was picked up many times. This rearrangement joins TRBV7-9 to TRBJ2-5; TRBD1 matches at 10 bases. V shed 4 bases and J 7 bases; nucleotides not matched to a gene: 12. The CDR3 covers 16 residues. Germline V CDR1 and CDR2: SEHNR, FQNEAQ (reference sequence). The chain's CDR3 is CASSSWTGGTSRTQYF. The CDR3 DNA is TGTGCCAGCAGCTCTTGGACAGGGGGGACTTCAAGGACCCAGTACTTC.

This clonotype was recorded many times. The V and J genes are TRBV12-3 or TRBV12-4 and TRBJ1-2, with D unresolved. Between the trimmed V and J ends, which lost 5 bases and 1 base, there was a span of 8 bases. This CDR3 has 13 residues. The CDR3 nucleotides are TGTGCCAGCAGTCGTACCGTTAACTATGGCTACACCTTC. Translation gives CASSRTVNYGYTF.

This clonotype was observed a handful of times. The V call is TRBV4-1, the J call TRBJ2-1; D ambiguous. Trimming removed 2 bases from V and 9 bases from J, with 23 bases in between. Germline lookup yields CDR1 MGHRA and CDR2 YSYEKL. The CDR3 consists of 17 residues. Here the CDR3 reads CASSQMVERIQGVEQFF. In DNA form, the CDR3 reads TGCGCCAGCAGCCAAATGGTAGAACGTATTCAAGGTGTTGAGCAGTTCTTC.

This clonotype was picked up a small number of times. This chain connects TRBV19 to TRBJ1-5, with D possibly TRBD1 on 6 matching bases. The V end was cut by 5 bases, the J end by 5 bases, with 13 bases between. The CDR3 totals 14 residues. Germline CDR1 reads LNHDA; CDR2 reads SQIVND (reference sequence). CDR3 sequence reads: CASSFTGLDQPQHF. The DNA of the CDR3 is TGTGCCAGTAGTTTCACAGGGTTGGATCAGCCCCAGCATTTT.

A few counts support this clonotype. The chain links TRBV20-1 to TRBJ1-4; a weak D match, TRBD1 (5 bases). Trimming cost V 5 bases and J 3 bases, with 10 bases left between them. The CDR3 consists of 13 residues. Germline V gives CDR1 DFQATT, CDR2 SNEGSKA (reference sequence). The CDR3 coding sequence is TGCAGTGCTCAGAGGGACCCTAATGAAAAACTGTTTTTT. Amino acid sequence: CSAQRDPNEKLFF.

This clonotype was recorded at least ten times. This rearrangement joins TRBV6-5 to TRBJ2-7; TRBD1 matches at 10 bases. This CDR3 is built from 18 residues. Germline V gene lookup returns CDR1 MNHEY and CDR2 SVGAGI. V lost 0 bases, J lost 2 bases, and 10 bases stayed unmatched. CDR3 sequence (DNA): TGTGCCAGCAGTTACTCGTTCACCGGGACAGGGGTAACCTACGAGCAGTACTTC. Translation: CASSYSFTGTGVTYEQYF.

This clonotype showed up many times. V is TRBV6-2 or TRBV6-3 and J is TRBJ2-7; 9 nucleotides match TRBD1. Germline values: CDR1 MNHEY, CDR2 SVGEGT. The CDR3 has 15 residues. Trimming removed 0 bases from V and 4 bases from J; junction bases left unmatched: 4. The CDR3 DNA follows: TGTGCCAGCAGTTACTCACTGGACAGGGGTTACGAGCAGTACTTC. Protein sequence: CASSYSLDRGYEQYF.

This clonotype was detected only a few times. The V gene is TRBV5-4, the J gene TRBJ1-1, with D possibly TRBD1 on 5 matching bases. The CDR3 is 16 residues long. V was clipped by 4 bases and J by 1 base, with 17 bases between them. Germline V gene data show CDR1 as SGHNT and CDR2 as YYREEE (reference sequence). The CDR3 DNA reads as TGTGCCAGCAGCCCAACGGCAGGGATCCCGAACACTGAAGCTTTCTTT. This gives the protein CASSPTAGIPNTEAFF.

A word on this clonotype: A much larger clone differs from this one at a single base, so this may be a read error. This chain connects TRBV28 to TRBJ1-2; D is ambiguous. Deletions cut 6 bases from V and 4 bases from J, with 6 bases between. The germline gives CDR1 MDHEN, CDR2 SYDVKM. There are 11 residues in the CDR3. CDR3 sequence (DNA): TGTGCCAGCAGGGAGGCCTATGGCTACACCTTC. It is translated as CASREAYGYTF.

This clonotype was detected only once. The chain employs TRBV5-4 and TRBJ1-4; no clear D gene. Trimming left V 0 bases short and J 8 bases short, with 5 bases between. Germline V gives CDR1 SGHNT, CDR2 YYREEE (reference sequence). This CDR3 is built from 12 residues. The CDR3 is CASSLEVEKLFF. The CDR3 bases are TGTGCCAGCAGCTTGGAGGTCGAAAAACTGTTTTTT.

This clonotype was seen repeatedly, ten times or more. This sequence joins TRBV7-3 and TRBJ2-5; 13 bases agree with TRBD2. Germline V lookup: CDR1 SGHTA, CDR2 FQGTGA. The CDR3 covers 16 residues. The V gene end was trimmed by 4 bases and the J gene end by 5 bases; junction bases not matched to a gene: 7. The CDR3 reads CASSSGGLAGFETQYF. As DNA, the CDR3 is TGTGCCAGCAGCTCAGGGGGACTAGCGGGATTTGAGACCCAGTACTTC.

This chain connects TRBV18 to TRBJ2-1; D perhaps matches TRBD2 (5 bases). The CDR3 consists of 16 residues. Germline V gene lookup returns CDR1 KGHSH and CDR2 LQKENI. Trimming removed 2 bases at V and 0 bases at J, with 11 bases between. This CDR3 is CASSPVPGVSYNEQFF. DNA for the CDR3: TGTGCCAGCTCACCAGTTCCCGGGGTCTCCTACAATGAGCAGTTCTTC. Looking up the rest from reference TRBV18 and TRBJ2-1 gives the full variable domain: NAGVMQNPRHLVRRRGQEARLRCSPMKGHSHVYWYRQLPEEGLKFMVYLQKENIIDESGMPKERFSAEFPKEGPSILRIQQVVRGDSAAYFCASSPVPGVSYNEQFFGPGTRLTVL.

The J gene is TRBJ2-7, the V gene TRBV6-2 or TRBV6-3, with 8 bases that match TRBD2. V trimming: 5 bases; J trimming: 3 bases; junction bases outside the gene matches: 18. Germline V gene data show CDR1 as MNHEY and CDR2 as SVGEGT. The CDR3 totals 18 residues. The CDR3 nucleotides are TGTGCCAGCAGTGAAGTTTCTAGCGGGCCCTTCTATTACTACGAGCAGTACTTC. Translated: CASSEVSSGPFYYYEQYF.

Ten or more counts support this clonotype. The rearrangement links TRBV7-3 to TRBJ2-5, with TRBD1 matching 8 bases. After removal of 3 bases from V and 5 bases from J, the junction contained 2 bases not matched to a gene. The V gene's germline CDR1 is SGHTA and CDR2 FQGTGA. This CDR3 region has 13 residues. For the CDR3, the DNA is TGTGCCAGCAGCTTTAACAGGGGGGAGACCCAGTACTTC. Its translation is CASSFNRGETQYF.

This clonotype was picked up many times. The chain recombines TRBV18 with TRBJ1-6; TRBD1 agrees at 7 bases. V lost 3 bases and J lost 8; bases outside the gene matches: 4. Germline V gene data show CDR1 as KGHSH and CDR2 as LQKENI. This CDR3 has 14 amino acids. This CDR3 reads CASSPRTGHSPLHF. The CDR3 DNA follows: TGTGCCAGCTCACCTAGGACAGGCCATTCACCCCTCCACTTT.

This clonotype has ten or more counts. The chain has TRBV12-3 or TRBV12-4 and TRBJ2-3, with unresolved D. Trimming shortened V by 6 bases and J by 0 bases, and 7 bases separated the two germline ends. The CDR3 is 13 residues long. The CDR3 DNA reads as TGTGCCAGCAGGACCCTTAGCACAGATACGCAGTATTTT. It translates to CASRTLSTDTQYF.

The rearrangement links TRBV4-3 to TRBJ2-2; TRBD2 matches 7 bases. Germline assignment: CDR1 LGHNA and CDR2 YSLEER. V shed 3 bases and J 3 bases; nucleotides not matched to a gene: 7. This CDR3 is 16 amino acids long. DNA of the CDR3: TGCGCCAGCAGCCAGTTTTGCGGGAGTCACACCGGGGAGCTGTTTTTT. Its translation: CASSQFCGSHTGELFF.